The clone carrying this T cell receptor (beta chain) occurred once. Its target is not known. This entry comes from a study of shared clonotypes between healthy human individuals. Study outcomes and limitations: Clonotype sharing among donors likely depends on sequencing depth.

Some clones are missing from TCRdb's copy, which holds only in-frame ones; the method was immunoSEQ multiplex PCR. Altogether some 500,000 clones are present, more than 95% being singletons, with the ten largest covering about 0.064%. CDR1 and CDR2 (germline): MDHEN, SYDVKM. CDR3 length: 11 amino acids. J is TRBJ2-5 and V is TRBV28; D gene ambiguous. With the DNA end fitting TRBJ2-7 better, the J assignment may be wrong. The receptor's source is a woman in her 30s in good health. Sequenced sample: naive CD4+ T cells sorted from blood. As for subset: CD45RA+ positively selected. This chain's CDR3 is CASRGTSEQYF. The DNA of the CDR3 is TGTGCCAGCAGGGGTACGAGCGAGCAGTACTTC.